The T cell receptor (beta chain) described here comes from a study of identical twins. TCRdb re-called the 5' RACE reads through MiXCR, storing one row per CDR3 protein. The sample records fewer than 550,000 distinct CDR3 sequences, nearly 15% being singletons. This clonotype was seen more than once but under ten times. The target antigen is unknown. Findings of the study overall: Carriage of fewer insertions was seen in abundant cord blood beta clonotypes, whereas memory repertoires showed none. Invariant MAIT and iNKT cells may have partly biased zero-insertion analyses.

This same sample was also part of a study on yellow fever vaccine responses in identical twins.

Sequencing was carried out using CD4+ T cells sorted from blood. This receptor was obtained from a woman under 30 in good health.

CDR3 sequence reads: CASSEALGGTDTQYF. CDR3 coding DNA: TGTGCCAGCAGTGAAGCGCTAGGGGGCACAGATACGCAGTATTTT. The genes are TRBV2 and TRBJ2-3; D may be TRBD1 (5 bases). Trimming cost V 0 bases and J 1 base, with 8 bases left between them. The germline V gene encodes CDR1 SNHLY and CDR2 FYNNEI. The CDR3 sequence is 15 residues long.